This TCR beta chain was identified during a study of blood T cells in healthy people across ages. The sample, around 9.9 milliliters of peripheral blood, was drawn from each donor. Through a sample-barcoded 5' primer and a J-beta primer mix, a second PCR was run for roughly 6 to 12 cycles. Each cDNA was tagged by a template-switch adaptor containing 12 random nucleotides. MiXCR, run by TCRdb on the 5' RACE reads, gives a single entry per CDR3 protein. This sample carries about 1.7 million distinct CDR3 sequences, roughly 30% of them seen once, and the ten largest clones take roughly 8%. This clonotype was recorded only once. The germline gives CDR1 KGHSY, CDR2 FQNENV. CDR3 length: 13 amino acids. The V gene lost 2 bases and the J gene lost 2 bases, with 7 bases spanning the gap.

This receptor was obtained from a woman aged 25 to 39 in good health. What was sequenced was blood. The V call is TRBV16, the J call TRBJ2-7; D gene ambiguous. CDR3 DNA sequence: TGTGCCAGCAGCCAACAGGTACCCTACGAGCAGTACTTC. This encodes CASSQQVPYEQYF.